Each of the 7 T cell receptor beta chains below was sequenced from the same sample in a study of T cell changes during pregnancy in multiple sclerosis. Generated by immunoSEQ multiplex PCR, the TCRdb table keeps only in-frame clones and is missing some. This table has about 48,000 clones, around 94% appearing once. The specimen comprised CD4+ T cells from peripheral blood mononuclear cells, sampled in the second trimester of pregnancy. These receptors were obtained from a female donor in good health, enrolled as a control in a pregnancy study.

The chain couples TRBV5-5 to TRBJ2-2; tentative D call: TRBD1 (6 bases). The CDR3 totals 16 residues. With 3 bases removed from V and 0 bases from J, the gap between germline ends came to 12 bases. Per germline, CDR1 SGHKS and CDR2 YYEKEE (reference sequence). The CDR3 DNA reads TGTGCCAGCAGCTCCACGGGACACACGAACACCGGGGAGCTGTTTTTT. Translating it yields CASSSTGHTNTGELFF.

The chain employs TRBV4-3 and TRBJ2-2, with no clear D. CDR3 size: 15 residues. CDR1 is LGHNA and CDR2 is YSLEER in the germline V gene. V lost 1 base and J lost 0, with 6 bases in between. CDR3 sequence reads: CASSQVSTNTGELFF. In DNA form, the CDR3 reads TGCGCCAGCAGCCAAGTTTCAACGAACACCGGGGAGCTGTTTTTT.

The gene calls are TRBV28 and TRBJ2-7, with D perhaps matching TRBD1 (6 bases). This CDR3 spans 14 amino acids. V lost 4 bases, J lost 4 bases, and 14 bases lay in between. Looked up from germline, CDR1 is MDHEN and CDR2 is SYDVKM. CDR3 in DNA: TGTGCCAGCAGTTCAGGGGTTACCGTTTACGAGCAGTACTTC. This sequence encodes CASSSGVTVYEQYF.

V and J are TRBV2 and TRBJ1-6; no clear D gene. Between the trimmed V and J ends, which lost 7 bases and 7 bases, there was a span of 14 bases. This CDR3 has 14 amino acids. From germline, CDR1 is SNHLY and CDR2 FYNNEI. The CDR3 DNA reads TGTGCCAGCATCCGAGGCGCCGAAAATTCACCCCTCCACTTT. It is translated as CASIRGAENSPLHF.

V is TRBV9 and J is TRBJ2-7; 9 nucleotides line up with TRBD1. CDR1 and CDR2 (germline): SGDLS, YYNGEE. The CDR3 is 13 residues long. V trimming: 3 bases; J trimming: 6 bases; junction bases outside the gene matches: 4. In DNA, the CDR3 is TGTGCCAGCAGCGCGGGACAGGGTGGCGAGCAGTACTTC. Translating it yields CASSAGQGGEQYF.

This chain links TRBV18 with TRBJ1-1; 7 bases map to TRBD1. In germline, CDR1 is KGHSH, CDR2 LQKENI. The CDR3 loop spans 14 amino acids. Trimming at V came to 6 bases and at J to 1 base, leaving 5 bases not matched to a gene. CDR3 loop: CASSSDRSNTEAFF. CDR3 in DNA: TGTGCCAGCTCCTCGGACAGGTCGAACACTGAAGCTTTCTTT. The full variable domain, with the rest looked up from reference TRBV18 and TRBJ1-1, is NAGVMQNPRHLVRRRGQEARLRCSPMKGHSHVYWYRQLPEEGLKFMVYLQKENIIDESGMPKERFSAEFPKEGPSILRIQQVVRGDSAAYFCASSSDRSNTEAFFGQGTRLTVV.

The gene calls are TRBV28 and TRBJ2-1; 8 bases map to TRBD1. Germline V gene lookup returns CDR1 MDHEN and CDR2 SYDVKM. The CDR3 runs to 15 residues. V was clipped by 4 bases and J by 4 bases; unmatched bases: 6. Here the CDR3 DNA reads TGTGCCAGCAGTTACCGGGACAGGTTTTACAATGAGCAGTTCTTC. Translation: CASSYRDRFYNEQFF. Based on the CDR3 plus reference TRBV28 and TRBJ2-1, the full variable domain is DVKVTQSSRYLVKRTGEKVFLECVQDMDHENMFWYRQDPGLGLRLIYFSYDVKMKEKGDIPEGYSVSREKKERFSLILESASTNQTSMYLCASSYRDRFYNEQFFGPGTRLTVL.